The clone carrying this TCR beta chain was observed a few times. Its matching antigen is unknown. The ends lost 5 bases at V and 5 bases at J; junction bases unmatched: 11. The CDR3 extends over 15 amino acids. Per the germline V gene, CDR1 is SQVTM and CDR2 is ANQGSEA. These data belong to a study of cytomegalovirus exposure and HLA in healthy donors. The PCR ran on 60 Vbeta and 13 Jbeta primers. Sequencing used immunoSEQ multiplex PCR; TCRdb keeps in-frame clones, though not all of them. The sample carries about 90,000 clones, over 65% recorded once. Regarding the study as a whole: Indistinguishable V segments, including TRBV6-2 and TRBV6-3, were excluded. Reports indicate that TCR beta sequences accurately predicted the HLA-A and HLA-B alleles of most subjects. Three chains linked to CMV were shown in vitro to be specific for CMV antigens. Likely technical artifact: a cluster of highly shared sequence variants.

Specimen: PBMCs. This TCR derives from a woman aged 18-30 years in good health and CMV-seropositive. The chain couples TRBV29-1 to TRBJ2-5; 10 nucleotides align to TRBD1. This CDR3 is CSVRNPGQGTETQYF. The CDR3 region has the DNA TGCAGCGTTCGTAACCCGGGACAGGGGACGGAGACCCAGTACTTC.